These 9 T cell receptor beta chains came from one sample sequenced in a study of OX40 agonist ivuxolimab in advanced cancers. Libraries were built with the immunoSEQ multiplex PCR assay. TCRdb limited this immuneACCESS table to in-frame rearrangements with V and J called. A share of clones is missing; checked studies link under half to unresolved V genes, and the rest is unexplained. The sample has 70,000 to 85,000 clones on record, around 90% of them singletons. The top ten clonotypes cover around 6.1% of the sample. Sample: CD4+ or CD8+ T cells sorted from blood, taken in a trial of the OX40 agonist ivuxolimab. These receptors all stem from an adult with an advanced solid tumor such as melanoma, head and neck, liver or kidney cancer.

V gene TRBV7-9 combines with J gene TRBJ2-1; 11 bases line up with TRBD2. There are 15 residues in the CDR3. V was clipped by 1 base and J by 8 bases; unmatched bases: 4. The germline V gene encodes CDR1 SEHNR and CDR2 FQNEAQ (reference sequence). Written as DNA, the CDR3 is TGTGCCAGCAGCTTAGGACTAGCGGGATTGTATGAGCAGTTCTTC. Translation: CASSLGLAGLYEQFF.

CDR3 coding DNA: TGTGCCAGCAGCTCCCTCAACTATGGCTACACCTTC. Its translation: CASSSLNYGYTF. The chain has TRBV7-2 and TRBJ1-2; no clear D. The CDR3 extends over 12 amino acids. Germline V gives CDR1 SGHTA, CDR2 FQGNSA. V was cut by 4 bases and J by 2 bases, with 5 bases left in between.

The genes are TRBV4-1 and TRBJ2-2, with D possibly TRBD2 on 5 matching bases. Trimming removed 0 bases from V and 4 bases from J, with 9 bases in between. This CDR3 is built from 15 residues. Germline CDR1 and CDR2: MGHRA and YSYEKL. DNA for the CDR3: TGCGCCAGCAGCCAAGAGCGGGCGGGCACCGGGGAGCTGTTTTTT. Translated: CASSQERAGTGELFF.

V gene TRBV4-3 combines with J gene TRBJ1-2; D not certain. The CDR3 covers 16 residues. The germline V gene encodes CDR1 LGHNA and CDR2 YSLEER. Trimming shortened V by 3 bases and J by 5 bases, and 19 bases separated the two germline ends. The CDR3 nucleotides read TGCGCCAGCAGCCACAACTCCGGGCCCTCCCCTTATGGCTACACCTTC. The encoded protein is CASSHNSGPSPYGYTF.

The genes are TRBV7-9 and TRBJ2-1; 8 positions match TRBD2. Germline CDR1 SEHNR, CDR2 FQNEAQ (reference sequence). The V and J ends lost 4 bases and 3 bases, in that order; junction bases with no gene match: 8. CDR3 size: 16 residues. In nucleotides, the CDR3 is TGTGCCAGCAGCTCCCTCACTAGCGGAGGCTACAATGAGCAGTTCTTC. As protein: CASSSLTSGGYNEQFF.

The J gene is TRBJ1-1, the V gene TRBV27; D is uncertain. Trimming cost V 4 bases and J 6 bases, with 15 bases left between them. Germline V gene sequence: CDR1 MNHEY, CDR2 SMNVEV (reference sequence). CDR3 length equals 14 residues. The CDR3 region is CASSSLETKAEAFF. The CDR3 nucleotides read TGTGCCAGCAGTTCCTTGGAGACTAAGGCTGAAGCTTTCTTT.

The rearrangement links TRBV12-5 to TRBJ1-5; TRBD1 might be the D (6 bases). V shed 2 bases and J shed 6 bases, with 14 bases lying between them. The CDR3 contains 15 residues. Germline CDR1 reads LGHNT; CDR2 reads FRNRAP. Written as DNA, the CDR3 is TGTGCTAGTGGTTTGATACAGGGCCTCGCTCAGCCCCAGCATTTT. This translates into CASGLIQGLAQPQHF.

This chain connects TRBV6-5 to TRBJ2-2; D is ambiguous. The ends were cut back, 2 bases at V and 0 bases at J, with 7 bases in the middle. This CDR3 region has 15 residues. Germline V lookup: CDR1 MNHEY, CDR2 SVGAGI. The CDR3 DNA is TGTGCCAGCAGTTACGGGCGAACGAACACCGGGGAGCTGTTTTTT. Translation gives CASSYGRTNTGELFF.

The chain couples TRBV7-9 to TRBJ2-1, with D possibly TRBD2 on 6 matching bases. Germline loops: CDR1 SEHNR, CDR2 FQNEAQ (reference sequence). This CDR3 contains 13 residues. Trimming removed 8 bases at V and 7 bases at J, with 15 bases between. CDR3 sequence reads: CASRGGSGNEQFF. The DNA of the CDR3 is TGTGCCAGCCGAGGAGGGAGTGGGAATGAGCAGTTCTTC. Looking up the rest from reference TRBV7-9 and TRBJ2-1 gives the full variable domain: DTGVSQNPRHKITKRGQNVTFRCDPISEHNRLYWYRQTLGQGPEFLTYFQNEAQLEKSRLLSDRFSAERPKGSFSTLEIQRTEQGDSAMYLCASRGGSGNEQFFGPGTRLTVL.